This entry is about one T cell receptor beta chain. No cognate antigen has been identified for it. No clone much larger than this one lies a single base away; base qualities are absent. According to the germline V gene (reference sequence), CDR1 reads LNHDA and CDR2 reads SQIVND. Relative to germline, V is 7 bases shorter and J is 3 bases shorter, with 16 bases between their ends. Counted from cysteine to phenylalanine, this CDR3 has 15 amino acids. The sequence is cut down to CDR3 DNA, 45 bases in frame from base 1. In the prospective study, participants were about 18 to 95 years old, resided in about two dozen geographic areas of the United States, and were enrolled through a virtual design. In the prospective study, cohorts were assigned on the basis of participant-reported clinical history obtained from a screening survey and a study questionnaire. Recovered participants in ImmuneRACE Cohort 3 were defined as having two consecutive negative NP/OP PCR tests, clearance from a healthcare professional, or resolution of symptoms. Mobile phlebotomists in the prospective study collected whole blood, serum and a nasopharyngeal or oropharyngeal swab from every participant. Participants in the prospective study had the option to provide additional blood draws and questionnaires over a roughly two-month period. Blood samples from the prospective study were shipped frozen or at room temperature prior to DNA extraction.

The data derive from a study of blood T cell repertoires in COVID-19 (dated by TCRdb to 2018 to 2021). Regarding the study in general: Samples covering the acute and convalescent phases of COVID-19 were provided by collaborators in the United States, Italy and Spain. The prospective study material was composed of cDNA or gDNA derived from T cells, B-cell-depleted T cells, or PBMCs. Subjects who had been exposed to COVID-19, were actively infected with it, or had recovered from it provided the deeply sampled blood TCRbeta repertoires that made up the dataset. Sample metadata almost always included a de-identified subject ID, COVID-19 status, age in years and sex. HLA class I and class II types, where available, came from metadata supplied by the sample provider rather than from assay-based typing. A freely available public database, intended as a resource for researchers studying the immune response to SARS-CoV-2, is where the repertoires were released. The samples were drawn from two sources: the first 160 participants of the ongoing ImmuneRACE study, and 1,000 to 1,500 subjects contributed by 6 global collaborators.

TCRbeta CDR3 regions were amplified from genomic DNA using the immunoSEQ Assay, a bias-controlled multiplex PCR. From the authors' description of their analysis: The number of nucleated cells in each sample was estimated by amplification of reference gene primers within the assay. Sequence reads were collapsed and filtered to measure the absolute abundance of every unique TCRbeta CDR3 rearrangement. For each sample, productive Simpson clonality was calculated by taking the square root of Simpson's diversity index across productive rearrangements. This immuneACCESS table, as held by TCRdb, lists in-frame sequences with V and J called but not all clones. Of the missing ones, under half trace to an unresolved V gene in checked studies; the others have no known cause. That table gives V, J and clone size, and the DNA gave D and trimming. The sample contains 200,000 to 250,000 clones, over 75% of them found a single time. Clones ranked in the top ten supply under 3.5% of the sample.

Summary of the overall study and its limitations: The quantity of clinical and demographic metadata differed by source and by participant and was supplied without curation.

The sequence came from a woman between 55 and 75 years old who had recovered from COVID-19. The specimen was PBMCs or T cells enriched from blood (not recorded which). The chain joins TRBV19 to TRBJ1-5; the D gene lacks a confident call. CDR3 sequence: CASTRREGNNQPQHF. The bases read TGTGCCAGTACCCGTCGTGAGGGAAACAATCAGCCCCAGCATTTT.